This passage covers 27 T cell receptor beta chains from one sample sequenced in a study of T cells in women clearing cervical HPV infection. Assay: immunoSEQ multiplex PCR; the TCRdb copy retains only in-frame clones and omits some. The sample data list tens of thousands of clones. Sequencing was done on a sample of blood buffy coat. These TCRs come from a woman aged 18 to 75 with a cervical HPV16 infection that either progressed to CIN3+ or cleared (not recorded which).

For this clone: The read ends 3 residues shy of where the CDR3 ends; the end is completed using the germline J gene. The rearrangement joins TRBV7-9 to TRBJ1-2; D not resolved. Germline V gene sequence: CDR1 SEHNR, CDR2 FQNEAQ (reference sequence). The CDR3 runs to 14 residues. Trimming took 5 bases from V and 6 from J, leaving 16 bases between them. The CDR3 region is CASSRSAGKDGYTF. The CDR3 bases that were read are TGTGCCAGCAGCCGTTCAGCGGGGAAGGATGGC.

CDR3 region: CASSLAGRGFTDTQYF. CDR3 DNA (partial): TGTGCCAGCAGCTTAGCCGGTCGGGGATTCACAGATACG. V gene TRBV7-2 combines with J gene TRBJ2-3; tentative D call: TRBD2 (5 bases). The CDR3 goes on 3 residues after the read ends, and that part is filled in from the germline J gene. Trimming cost V 0 bases and J 2 bases, with 12 bases left between them. The germline CDR1 and CDR2 sequences are SGHTA and FQGNSA. The CDR3 loop spans 16 amino acids. Full variable domain (rest looked up from reference TRBV7-2 and TRBJ2-3): GAGVSQSPSNKVTEKGKDVELRCDPISGHTALYWYRQSLGQGLEFLIYFQGNSAPDKSGLPSDRFSAERTGGSVSTLTIQRTQQEDSAVYLCASSLAGRGFTDTQYFGPGTRLTVL.

Concerning this clone itself: The missing CDR3 end, 3 residues past where the read stops, is filled in from the germline J gene. This chain joins TRBV5-6 and TRBJ1-5; D is possibly TRBD1 (6 bases). There are 14 residues in the CDR3. Germline CDR1 SGHDT, CDR2 YYEEEE. The V gene lost 3 bases and the J gene lost 6 bases, with 13 bases spanning the gap. CDR3 DNA (partial): TGTGCCAGCAGCTCCGCGGGGGCAGGTCAGCCC. Translation gives CASSSAGAGQP. The full CDR3 protein reads CASSSAGAGQPQHF.

With respect to this clone: The CDR3 is cut off 3 residues early in the read; its end comes from the germline J gene. This chain links TRBV20-1 with TRBJ1-1; D is unresolved. Per germline, CDR1 DFQATT and CDR2 SNEGSKA (reference sequence). CDR3 size: 12 residues. The V end lost 5 bases, the J end lost 4 bases, and 11 bases lay between the germline ends. The CDR3 sequence: CSAVYKGTEAFF. The part of the CDR3 DNA that was read is TGCAGTGCTGTATACAAGGGCACTGAA.

A note on this clone: The missing CDR3 end, 3 residues past where the read stops, is filled in from the germline J gene. This sequence joins TRBV19 and TRBJ2-4; no clear D. The CDR3 sequence is 13 residues long. CDR1 is LNHDA, CDR2 SQIVND, per germline (reference sequence). CDR3 sequence reads: CASSIRWNYGQYF. The CDR3 DNA, read in part, is TGTGCCAGTAGTATCAGATGGAACTATGGT.

Concerning this clone itself: The sequenced fragment ends 3 residues before the CDR3 boundary, so the rest is inferred from the germline J gene. The gene calls are TRBV2 and TRBJ2-3, with 7 bases that match TRBD1. Germline CDR1 and CDR2: SNHLY and FYNNEI. The CDR3 length is 13 residues. J was trimmed by 2 bases and V by 9 bases; bases with no gene match: 5. The sequenced part of the CDR3 DNA is TGTGCCAGGGACAGGAAGGCCACAGATACG. Translated, it gives CARDRKATDT. The complete CDR3 reads CARDRKATDTQYF.

As regards this clone: The read terminates 3 residues before the CDR3 end, so the remaining end is supplied by the germline J gene. The V and J genes are TRBV2 and TRBJ1-2, with D tentatively TRBD1 (6 bases). Germline lookup yields CDR1 SNHLY and CDR2 FYNNEI. Trimming cost V 3 bases and J 2 bases, with 7 bases left between them. This CDR3 is built from 13 residues. Here the CDR3 reads CASSDRGNYGYTF. The covered CDR3 bases are TGTGCCAGCAGTGACAGGGGAAACTATGGC.

As concerns this clone: The read comes to an end 3 residues before the CDR3 does, leaving the germline J gene to fill in the end. The genes are TRBV30 and TRBJ2-3, with TRBD2 identical over 8 bases. The germline gives CDR1 GTSNPN, CDR2 SVGIG (reference sequence). This CDR3 contains 14 residues. Losses at the gene ends were 0 bases for V and 1 base for J; bases not matched to a gene: 0. CDR3 protein: CAWSVLAGTDTQYF. The CDR3 bases that were read are TGTGCCTGGAGTGTACTAGCGGGCACAGATACG.

This clone is called medium-sized based on its frequency. The CDR3 loop is CASSFGSYANTEAFF. The covered CDR3 bases are TGCGCCAGCAGCTTTGGCAGTTATGCGAACACTGAA. This chain joins TRBV5-1 and TRBJ1-1; the D is unclear. The observed sequence ends 3 residues before the CDR3 terminus, with the missing tail filled in from the germline J gene. The CDR3 extends over 15 amino acids. V gave up 2 bases and J gave up 1 base, with 12 bases separating them. Germline CDR1 and CDR2: SGHRS and YFSETQ.

Regarding this clone: The read gets to within 3 residues of the CDR3 end, and the germline J gene fills in the rest. The chain has TRBV11-2 and TRBJ1-2, with 7 bases that match TRBD1. The CDR3 contains 13 residues. Germline CDR1 and CDR2: SGHAT and FQNNGV. V lost 4 bases, J lost 7 bases, and 6 bases stayed unmatched. The CDR3 sequence: CASSYTGEIGYTF. The sequenced part of the CDR3 DNA is TGTGCCAGCAGCTATACAGGGGAAATTGGC.

A remark on this clone: The read gets to within 3 residues of the CDR3 end, and the germline J gene fills in the rest. The rearrangement links TRBV3-1 (or the pseudogene TRBV3-2) to TRBJ2-4, with 11 bases matching TRBD2. This CDR3 has 17 amino acids. From germline, CDR1 is LGHDT and CDR2 YNNKEL (reference sequence). CDR3 bases read: TGTGCCAGCAGCCAGGATCCGAGGACTAGCGGGTCATATTTT. It codes for CASSQDPRTSGSYF. The CDR3 in full is CASSQDPRTSGSYFQYF.

Of note for this clone: The read stops 3 residues short of the end of the CDR3; the missing end is completed from the germline J gene. The rearrangement joins TRBV30 to TRBJ1-6; 7 bases are a match to TRBD1. V lost 5 bases to trimming and J lost 10 bases; unmatched junction nucleotides: 8. This CDR3 is 13 amino acids long. The germline gives CDR1 GTSNPN, CDR2 SVGIG (reference sequence). The CDR3: CAWGQVGGSPLHF. The covered CDR3 bases are TGTGCCTGGGGACAGGTGGGGGGCTCACCC.

With regard to this clone: The CDR3 goes on 3 residues after the read ends, and that part is filled in from the germline J gene. V is TRBV20-1 and J is TRBJ1-2; 7 bases fit TRBD1. The ends lost 5 bases at V and 5 bases at J; junction bases unmatched: 14. The CDR3 is 15 residues long. In germline, CDR1 is DFQATT, CDR2 SNEGSKA (reference sequence). The CDR3 spells CSASRTGSQRYGYTF. CDR3 bases read: TGCAGTGCTTCAAGGACAGGATCCCAGCGGTATGGC.

Note on this clone: The CDR3 extends 3 residues past the end of the read, so its final part is completed from the germline J gene. V is TRBV4-1 and J is TRBJ2-5; TRBD1 matches at 7 bases. The J segment lost 3 bases and the V segment lost 1 base, leaving 2 bases of the junction unmatched. The germline gives CDR1 MGHRA, CDR2 YSYEKL. This CDR3 contains 14 residues. The CDR3 loop is CASSQAGTEETQYF. The part of the CDR3 DNA that was read is TGCGCCAGCAGCCAAGCAGGGACAGAAGAGACC.

In the case of this clone: Sequencing ends 3 residues short of the CDR3 end; the germline J gene provides the rest. The V call is TRBV11-2, the J call TRBJ1-2; unclear D gene. CDR1 SGHAT and CDR2 FQNNGV come from the germline V gene. This CDR3 contains 15 residues. V was trimmed by 4 bases and J by 5 bases, leaving 17 bases between them. CDR3 DNA, as far as it was read: TGTGCCAGCAGCTCACCCGCACTACGTGTATATGGC. It is translated as CASSSPALRVYG. The CDR3, in full, reads CASSSPALRVYGYTF.

About this clone itself: The observed sequence ends 3 residues before the CDR3 terminus, with the missing tail filled in from the germline J gene. The genes are TRBV7-2 and TRBJ2-7, with no clear D. Germline CDR1 SGHTA, CDR2 FQGNSA. There are 15 residues in the CDR3. V was trimmed by 1 base and J by 2 bases, leaving 12 bases between them. The CDR3 loop is CASSLGWRIPYEQYF. The DNA read from the CDR3 is TGTGCCAGCAGCTTAGGATGGCGGATCCCCTACGAG.

Concerning this clone itself: With the read ending 3 residues before the CDR3 end, the germline J gene is used to fill in that end. The chain recombines TRBV18 with TRBJ2-1; 8 bases match TRBD2. The CDR3 loop spans 13 amino acids. Germline assignment: CDR1 KGHSH and CDR2 LQKENI. The J segment lost 7 bases and the V segment lost 9 bases, leaving 8 bases of the junction unmatched. CDR3 DNA, as far as it was read: TGTGCCAGTCAGTCGGGCGGGAGGAATGAG. It yields the protein CASQSGGRNE. From start to end, the CDR3 is CASQSGGRNEQFF.

On this clone: The germline gene is not matched at one end of the junction; a read error may be the cause. The CDR3 end falls 3 residues outside the read, so it is completed with the germline J gene. The chain is built from TRBV7-7 and TRBJ2-5, with a possible D match to TRBD1 (7 bases). Germline-derived CDR1 and CDR2 are SSHAT and FNYEAQ (reference sequence). The CDR3 has 17 amino acids. The part of the CDR3 DNA that was read is TGTGCTAGCAGCTCGGGGACGGGACAGCTGCGGGGAGAGACC. This translates into CASSSGTGQLRGET. The complete CDR3 protein is CASSSGTGQLRGETQYF.

Turning to this clone: The read gets to within 3 residues of the CDR3 end, and the germline J gene fills in the rest. The chain has TRBV7-2 and TRBJ1-2; D call uncertain. Germline loops: CDR1 SGHTA, CDR2 FQGNSA. There are 12 residues in the CDR3. CDR3 protein: CASSPSVGGYTF. The covered CDR3 bases are TGTGCCAGCAGCCCGTCCGTGGGCGGC.

A note on this clone: The missing CDR3 end, 3 residues past where the read stops, is filled in from the germline J gene. The rearrangement joins TRBV6-1 to TRBJ1-2; no definite D call. The CDR3 extends over 14 amino acids. The germline V gene has CDR1 MNHNS and CDR2 SASEGT. Trimming left V 2 bases short and J 3 bases short, with 10 bases between. The covered CDR3 bases are TGTGCCAGCAGTGAATTTCGCCTAGACTATGGC. Amino acid sequence: CASSEFRLDYG. The whole CDR3 sequence is CASSEFRLDYGYTF.

Details on this clone: Read sequence stops 3 residues before the CDR3 end, and the germline J gene provides the missing end. This chain connects TRBV20-1 to TRBJ2-3, with TRBD1 matching over 9 bases. This CDR3 is 13 amino acids long. V lost 7 bases, J lost 2 bases, and 4 bases stayed unmatched. Per the germline V gene, CDR1 is DFQATT and CDR2 is SNEGSKA (reference sequence). The CDR3 sequence: CSGTGAFTDTQYF. Partial CDR3 DNA: TGCAGTGGGACAGGGGCCTTCACAGATACG.

With regard to this clone: The read terminates 3 residues before the CDR3 end, so the remaining end is supplied by the germline J gene. This chain links TRBV10-1 with TRBJ2-4; 8 nucleotides agree with TRBD2. The CDR3 runs to 17 residues. The germline CDR1 and CDR2 sequences are WNHNN and SYGVQD (reference sequence). V trimming: 0 bases; J trimming: 0 bases; junction bases outside the gene matches: 4. The CDR3 sequence: CASSESKAGGAKNIQYF. The DNA read from the CDR3 is TGCGCCAGCAGTGAGTCGAAGGCGGGGGGAGCCAAAAACATT.

Regarding this clone: With the read ending 3 residues before the CDR3 end, the germline J gene is used to fill in that end. The V and J genes are TRBV19 and TRBJ2-2; D gene ambiguous. The CDR3 sequence is 14 residues long. CDR1 LNHDA and CDR2 SQIVND come from the germline V gene (reference sequence). The V and J ends lost 5 bases and 1 base respectively, with 8 bases between them. The CDR3 here is CASSALRNTGELFF. Incomplete CDR3 DNA: TGTGCCAGTAGTGCCCTCAGGAACACCGGGGAG.

Worth noting for this clone: From the germline J gene comes the end of the CDR3, since the read stops 3 residues before it. The chain is built from TRBV30 and TRBJ1-4, with D unclear. This CDR3 spans 13 amino acids. CDR1 is GTSNPN and CDR2 is SVGIG in the germline V gene (reference sequence). Deletions cut 0 bases from V and 8 bases from J, with 10 bases between. The CDR3 bases that were read are TGTGCCTGGAGTGTAAATGGAGGGGAAAAA. Its translation is CAWSVNGGEK. The entire CDR3 is CAWSVNGGEKLFF.

A remark on this clone: The read ends 3 residues before the CDR3 terminus; that terminus is restored from the germline J gene. The chain carries TRBV20-1 and TRBJ2-5; TRBD2 might be the D (7 bases). Per germline, CDR1 DFQATT and CDR2 SNEGSKA (reference sequence). Between the trimmed V and J ends, which lost 6 bases and 7 bases, there was a span of 21 bases. This CDR3 is 14 amino acids long. CDR3 bases read: TGCAGTGCCACACCCGGGGGGCGTAAGGGGACC. It translates to CSATPGGRKGT. The complete CDR3 sequence is CSATPGGRKGTQYF.

Note on this clone: The read ends 3 residues shy of where the CDR3 ends; the end is completed using the germline J gene. The J gene is TRBJ1-2, the V gene TRBV20-1; D is possibly TRBD1 (5 bases). CDR1 is DFQATT and CDR2 is SNEGSKA in the germline V gene (reference sequence). The CDR3 contains 13 residues. The V gene lost 5 bases and the J gene lost 3 bases, with 13 bases spanning the gap. This CDR3 reads CSAGHLGDYGYTF. The CDR3 bases that were read are TGCAGTGCTGGACATCTTGGGGACTATGGC.

Points on this clone: Read data end 3 residues before the CDR3 end; the end is taken from the germline J gene. The V call is TRBV6-1, the J call TRBJ1-2, with D perhaps TRBD1 (6 bases). The CDR3 runs 15 residues. The germline V gene has CDR1 MNHNS and CDR2 SASEGT. CDR3 DNA, as far as it was read: TGTGCCAGCAGTGCCTTTCGGGACACCCGAGAGGGC. As protein: CASSAFRDTREG. The CDR3, in full, reads CASSAFRDTREGYTF.